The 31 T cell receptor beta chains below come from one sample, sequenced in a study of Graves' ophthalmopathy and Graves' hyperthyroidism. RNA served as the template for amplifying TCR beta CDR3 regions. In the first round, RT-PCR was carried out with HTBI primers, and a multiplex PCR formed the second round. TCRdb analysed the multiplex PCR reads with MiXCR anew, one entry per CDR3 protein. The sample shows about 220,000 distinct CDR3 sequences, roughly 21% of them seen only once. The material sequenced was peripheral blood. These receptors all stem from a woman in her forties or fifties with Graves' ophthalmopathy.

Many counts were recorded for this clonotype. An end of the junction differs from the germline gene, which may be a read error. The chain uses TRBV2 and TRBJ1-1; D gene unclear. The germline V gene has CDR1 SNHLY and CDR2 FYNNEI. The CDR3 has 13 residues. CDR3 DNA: TGTGCCAGCAGTGATGTTAGAAACAGTGAAGCTTTCTTT. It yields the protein CASSDVRNSEAFF.

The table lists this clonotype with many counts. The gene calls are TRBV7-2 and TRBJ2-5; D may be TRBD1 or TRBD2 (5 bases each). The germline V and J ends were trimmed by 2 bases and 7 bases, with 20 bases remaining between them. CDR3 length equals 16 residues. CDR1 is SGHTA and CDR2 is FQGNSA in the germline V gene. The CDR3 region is CASSLPRLGPSRTQYF. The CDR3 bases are TGTGCCAGCAGCTTACCCCGCCTGGGACCTTCCCGGACCCAGTACTTC.

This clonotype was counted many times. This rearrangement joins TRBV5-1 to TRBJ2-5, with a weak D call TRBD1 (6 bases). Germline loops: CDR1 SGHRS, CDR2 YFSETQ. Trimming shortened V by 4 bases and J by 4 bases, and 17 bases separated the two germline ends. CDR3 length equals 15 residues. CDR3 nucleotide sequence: TGCGCCAGCAGCCTAAACAGGGCAGGGAGAGAGACCCAGTACTTC. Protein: CASSLNRAGRETQYF.

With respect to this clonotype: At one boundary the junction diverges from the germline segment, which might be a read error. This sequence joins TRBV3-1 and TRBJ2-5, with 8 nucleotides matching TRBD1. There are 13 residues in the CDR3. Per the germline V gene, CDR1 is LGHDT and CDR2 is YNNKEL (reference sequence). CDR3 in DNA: TGTGCCAATAGCCGCGACAGGGGTGAGACTCAGTACTTC. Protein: CANSRDRGETQYF.

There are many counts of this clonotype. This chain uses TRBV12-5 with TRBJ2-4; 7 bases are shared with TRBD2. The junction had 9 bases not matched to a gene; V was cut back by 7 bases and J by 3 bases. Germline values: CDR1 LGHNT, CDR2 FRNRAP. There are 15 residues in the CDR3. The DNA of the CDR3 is TGTGCTAGTGCCACAACGGGGGGACTCAAAAACATTCAGTACTTC. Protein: CASATTGGLKNIQYF.

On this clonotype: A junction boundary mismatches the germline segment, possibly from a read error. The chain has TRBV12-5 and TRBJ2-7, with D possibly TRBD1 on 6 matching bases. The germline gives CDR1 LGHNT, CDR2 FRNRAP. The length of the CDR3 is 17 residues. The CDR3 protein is CASGLVSGQDPIYEQCF. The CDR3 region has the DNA TGTGCTAGTGGTTTGGTCTCGGGACAAGACCCAATCTACGAGCAGTGCTTC. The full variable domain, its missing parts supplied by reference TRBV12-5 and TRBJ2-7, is DARVTQTPRHKVTEMGQEVTMRCQPILGHNTVFWYRQTMMQGLELLAYFRNRAPLDDSGMPKDRFSAEMPDATLATLKIQPSEPRDSAVYFCASGLVSGQDPIYEQCFGPGTRLTVT.

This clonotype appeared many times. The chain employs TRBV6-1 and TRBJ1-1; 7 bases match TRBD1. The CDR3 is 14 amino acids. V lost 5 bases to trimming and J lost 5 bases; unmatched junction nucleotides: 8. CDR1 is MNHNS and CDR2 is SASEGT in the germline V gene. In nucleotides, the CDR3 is TGTGCCAGCAGTATGACAGGGCGAGGAACTGAAGCTTTCTTT. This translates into CASSMTGRGTEAFF.

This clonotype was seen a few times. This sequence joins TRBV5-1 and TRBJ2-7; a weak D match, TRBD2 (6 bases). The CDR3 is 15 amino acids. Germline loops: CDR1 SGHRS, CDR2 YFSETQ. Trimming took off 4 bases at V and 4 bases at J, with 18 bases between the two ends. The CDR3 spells CASSPQAGRRYEQYF. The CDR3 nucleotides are TGCGCCAGCAGCCCGCAAGCGGGTAGAAGGTACGAGCAGTACTTC.

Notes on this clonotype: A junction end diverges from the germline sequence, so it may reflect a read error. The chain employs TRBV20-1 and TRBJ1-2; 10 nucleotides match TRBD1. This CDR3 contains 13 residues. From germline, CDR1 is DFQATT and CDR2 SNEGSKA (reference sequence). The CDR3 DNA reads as TGCAGTGCTGAAGGACAGGGGGACTATGGTTACACCTTC. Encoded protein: CSAEGQGDYGYTF.

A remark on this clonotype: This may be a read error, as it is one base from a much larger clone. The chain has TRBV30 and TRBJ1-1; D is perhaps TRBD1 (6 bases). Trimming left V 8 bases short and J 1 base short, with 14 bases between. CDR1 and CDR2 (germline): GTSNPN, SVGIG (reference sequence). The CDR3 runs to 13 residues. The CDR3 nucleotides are TGTGCCAAGATTAGGGGACAGAACACTGAAGCTTTCTTT. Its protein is CAKIRGQNTEAFF.

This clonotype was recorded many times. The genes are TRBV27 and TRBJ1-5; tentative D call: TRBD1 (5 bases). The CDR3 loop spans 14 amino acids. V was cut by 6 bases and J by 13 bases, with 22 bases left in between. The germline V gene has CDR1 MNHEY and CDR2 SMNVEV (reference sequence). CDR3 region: CASRPRQTTTIQHF. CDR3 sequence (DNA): TGTGCCAGCAGACCTAGACAGACAACTACGATACAGCATTTT.

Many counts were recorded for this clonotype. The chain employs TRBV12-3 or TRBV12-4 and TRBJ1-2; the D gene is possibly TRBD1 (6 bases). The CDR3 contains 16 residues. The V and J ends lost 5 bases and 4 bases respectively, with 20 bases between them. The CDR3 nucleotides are TGTGCCAGCAGTACCCGTGTGAGGGGGGGGAGCTATGGCTACACCTTC. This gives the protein CASSTRVRGGSYGYTF.

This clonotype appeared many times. The CDR3 here is CASSLFRADVGTSGRSNEQYF. CDR3 coding DNA: TGTGCCAGCAGCTTATTTAGGGCGGATGTCGGGACTAGCGGGAGGTCCAACGAGCAGTACTTC. The chain is built from TRBV7-8 and TRBJ2-7, with TRBD2 matching over 15 bases. This CDR3 spans 21 amino acids. The trim removed 2 bases at V and 5 bases at J, leaving 19 bases unmatched. Germline V gene data show CDR1 as SGHVS and CDR2 as FQNEAQ.

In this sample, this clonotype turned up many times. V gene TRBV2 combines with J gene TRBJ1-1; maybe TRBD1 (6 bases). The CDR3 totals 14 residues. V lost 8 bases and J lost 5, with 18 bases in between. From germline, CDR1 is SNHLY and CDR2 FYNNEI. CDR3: CASGRQGPSTEAFF. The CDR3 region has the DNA TGTGCCAGCGGAAGGCAGGGGCCGAGTACTGAAGCTTTCTTT.

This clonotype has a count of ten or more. The CDR3 DNA sequence: TGTGCCAGCAGCGCCGGACAGGGCCGGGATCAGCCCCAGCATTTT. Encoded protein: CASSAGQGRDQPQHF. V usage is TRBV9 and J usage is TRBJ1-5; 8 nucleotides line up with TRBD1. Unmatched junction bases numbered 7, after V lost 3 bases and J lost 5 bases. The CDR3 is made up of 15 amino acids. Germline V gives CDR1 SGDLS, CDR2 YYNGEE.

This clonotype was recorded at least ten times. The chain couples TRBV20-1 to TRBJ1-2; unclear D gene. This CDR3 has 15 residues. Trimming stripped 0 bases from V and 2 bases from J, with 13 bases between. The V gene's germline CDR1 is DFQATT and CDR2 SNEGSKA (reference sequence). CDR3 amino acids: CSARDGIGLNYGYTF. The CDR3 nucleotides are TGCAGTGCTAGAGATGGGATAGGACTCAACTATGGCTACACCTTC.

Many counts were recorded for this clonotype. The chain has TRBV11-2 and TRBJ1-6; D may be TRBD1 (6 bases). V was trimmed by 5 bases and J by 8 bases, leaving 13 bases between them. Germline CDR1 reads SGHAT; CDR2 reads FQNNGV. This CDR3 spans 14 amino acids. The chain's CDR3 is CASSTQGIYSPLHF. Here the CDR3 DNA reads TGTGCCAGCAGCACGCAGGGGATTTATTCACCCCTCCACTTT.

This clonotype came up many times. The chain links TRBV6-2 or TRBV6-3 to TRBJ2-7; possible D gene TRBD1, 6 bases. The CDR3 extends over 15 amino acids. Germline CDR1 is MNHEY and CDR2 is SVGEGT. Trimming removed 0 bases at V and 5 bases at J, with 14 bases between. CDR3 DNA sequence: TGTGCCAGCAGTTACTCTTACAGGGACCCCGACGAGCAGTACTTC. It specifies CASSYSYRDPDEQYF.

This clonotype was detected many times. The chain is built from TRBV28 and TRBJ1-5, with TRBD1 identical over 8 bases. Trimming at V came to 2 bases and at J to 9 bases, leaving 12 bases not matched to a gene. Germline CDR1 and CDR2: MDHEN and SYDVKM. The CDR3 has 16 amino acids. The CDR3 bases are TGTGCCAGCAGTTTAACACCCGGACAGGGCCGCCGGCCCCAGCATTTT. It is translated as CASSLTPGQGRRPQHF.

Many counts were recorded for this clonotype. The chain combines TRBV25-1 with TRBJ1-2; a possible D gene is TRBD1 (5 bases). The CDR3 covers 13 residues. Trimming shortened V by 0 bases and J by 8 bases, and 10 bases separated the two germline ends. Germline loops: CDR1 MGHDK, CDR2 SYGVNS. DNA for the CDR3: TGTGCCAGCAGTGAATATCGAGGGACGGGCTACACCTTC. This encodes CASSEYRGTGYTF.

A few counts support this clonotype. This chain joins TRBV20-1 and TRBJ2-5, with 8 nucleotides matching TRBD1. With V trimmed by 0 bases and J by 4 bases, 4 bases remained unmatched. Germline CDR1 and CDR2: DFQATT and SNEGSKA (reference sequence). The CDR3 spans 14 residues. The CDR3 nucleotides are TGCAGTGCTAGAGATATGACAGGGGCAGAGACCCAGTACTTC. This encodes CSARDMTGAETQYF.

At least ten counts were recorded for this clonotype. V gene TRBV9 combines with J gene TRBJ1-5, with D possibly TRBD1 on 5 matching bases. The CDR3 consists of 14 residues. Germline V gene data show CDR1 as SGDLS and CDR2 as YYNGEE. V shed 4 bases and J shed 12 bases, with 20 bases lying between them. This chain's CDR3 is CASSPKGDVDGQHF. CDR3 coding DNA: TGTGCCAGCAGCCCCAAAGGGGACGTCGATGGCCAGCATTTT.

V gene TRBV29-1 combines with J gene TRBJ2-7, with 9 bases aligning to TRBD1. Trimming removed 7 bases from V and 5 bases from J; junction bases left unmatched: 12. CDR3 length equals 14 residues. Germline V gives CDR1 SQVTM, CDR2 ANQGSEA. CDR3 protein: CSATTGQGNHEQYF. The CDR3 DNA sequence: TGCAGCGCCACAACGGGACAGGGTAACCACGAGCAGTACTTC.

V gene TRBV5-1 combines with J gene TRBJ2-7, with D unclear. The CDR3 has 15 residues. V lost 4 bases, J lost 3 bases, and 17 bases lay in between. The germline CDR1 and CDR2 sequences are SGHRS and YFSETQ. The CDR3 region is CASSTGMGIDYEQYF. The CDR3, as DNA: TGCGCCAGCAGCACCGGCATGGGGATCGACTACGAGCAGTACTTC.

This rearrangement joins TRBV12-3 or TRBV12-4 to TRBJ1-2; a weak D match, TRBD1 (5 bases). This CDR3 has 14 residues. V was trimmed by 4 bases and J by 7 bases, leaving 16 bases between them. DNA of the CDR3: TGTGCCAGCAGTTCTCGTCTGGGACCGGGTGGCTACACCTTC. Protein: CASSSRLGPGGYTF.

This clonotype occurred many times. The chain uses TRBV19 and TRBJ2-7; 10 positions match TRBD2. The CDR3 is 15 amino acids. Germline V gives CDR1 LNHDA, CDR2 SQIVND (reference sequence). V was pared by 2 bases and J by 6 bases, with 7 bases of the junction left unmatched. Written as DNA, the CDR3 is TGTGCCAGTAGTATATCGCTAGCGGGAGATACCGAGCAGTACTTC. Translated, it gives CASSISLAGDTEQYF.

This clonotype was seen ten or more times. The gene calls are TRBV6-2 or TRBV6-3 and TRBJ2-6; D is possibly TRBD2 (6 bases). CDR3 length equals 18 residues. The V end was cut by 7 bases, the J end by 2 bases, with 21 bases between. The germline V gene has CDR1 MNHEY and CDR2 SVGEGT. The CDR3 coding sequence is TGTGCCAGCACCCCGAACTCCGGGAGACCGGCTGGGGCCAACGTCCTGACTTTC. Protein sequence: CASTPNSGRPAGANVLTF.

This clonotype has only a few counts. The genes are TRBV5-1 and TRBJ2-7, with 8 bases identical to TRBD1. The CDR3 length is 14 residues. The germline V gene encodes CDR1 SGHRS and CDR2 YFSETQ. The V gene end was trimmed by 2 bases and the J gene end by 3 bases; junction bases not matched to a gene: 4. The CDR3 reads CASSFVTGDYEQYF. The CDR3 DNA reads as TGCGCCAGCAGCTTCGTGACAGGGGACTACGAGCAGTACTTC. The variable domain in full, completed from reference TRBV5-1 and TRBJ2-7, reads KAGVTQTPRYLIKTRGQQVTLSCSPISGHRSVSWYQQTPGQGLQFLFEYFSETQRNKGNFPGRFSGRQFSNSRSEMNVSTLELGDSALYLCASSFVTGDYEQYFGPGTRLTVT.

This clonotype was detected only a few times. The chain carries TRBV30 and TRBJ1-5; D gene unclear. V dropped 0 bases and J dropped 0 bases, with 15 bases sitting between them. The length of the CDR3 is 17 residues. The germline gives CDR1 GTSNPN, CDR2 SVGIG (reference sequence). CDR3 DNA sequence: TGTGCCTGGAGTGTCGGCCGGGAGGGCTATAGCAATCAGCCCCAGCATTTT. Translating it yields CAWSVGREGYSNQPQHF. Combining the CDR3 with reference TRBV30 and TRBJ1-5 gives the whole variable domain SQTIHQWPATLVQPVGSPLSLECTVEGTSNPNLYWYRQAAGRGLQLLFYSVGIGQISSEVPQNLSASRPQDRQFILSSKKLLLSDSGFYLCAWSVGREGYSNQPQHFGDGTRLSIL.

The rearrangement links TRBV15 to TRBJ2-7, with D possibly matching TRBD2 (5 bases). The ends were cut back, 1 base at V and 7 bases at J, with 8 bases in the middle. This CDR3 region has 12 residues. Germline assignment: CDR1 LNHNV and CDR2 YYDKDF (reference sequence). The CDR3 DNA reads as TGTGCCACCAGCAGAGCCGAGGGAGAGCAGTACTTC. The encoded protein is CATSRAEGEQYF.

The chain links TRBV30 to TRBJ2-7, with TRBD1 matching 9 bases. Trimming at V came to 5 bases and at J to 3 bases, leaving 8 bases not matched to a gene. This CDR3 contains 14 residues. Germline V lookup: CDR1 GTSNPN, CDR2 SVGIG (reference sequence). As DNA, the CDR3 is TGTGCCTGGGACACCGGGACAGGGATCTACGAGCAGTACTTC. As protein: CAWDTGTGIYEQYF. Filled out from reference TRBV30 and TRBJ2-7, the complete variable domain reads SQTIHQWPATLVQPVGSPLSLECTVEGTSNPNLYWYRQAAGRGLQLLFYSVGIGQISSEVPQNLSASRPQDRQFILSSKKLLLSDSGFYLCAWDTGTGIYEQYFGPGTRLTVT.